This TCR beta chain comes out of a study of shared clonotypes between healthy human individuals. Study-wide points: A handful of donors showed sharing of approximately 5% of naive CD4 clonotypes. Having only a few donors restricted how much genetic and exposure-history diversity was captured. Compared with memory subsets, naive subsets generally had larger estimated richness.

Per the original methods: Quality scores were absent from the junction-only immunoSEQ sequences, so filtering differed. The assay was immunoSEQ multiplex PCR, and TCRdb's table has in-frame clones only and misses some. V and J calls and clone size are as listed in that table; D and trimming were resolved from the DNA. Among about 680,000 clones listed, over 65% were seen once. A few counts support this clone. Antigen unknown. Trimming cost V 5 bases and J 3 bases, with 8 bases left between them. Germline values: CDR1 ENHRY, CDR2 SYGVKD. CDR3 length: 12 residues. The chain links TRBV10-3 to TRBJ2-7; perhaps TRBD1 as D (5 bases). This clonotype was obtained from a woman younger than 45 in good health. Sequencing was done on a sample of memory CD4+ T cells sorted from blood. Subset defined: CD45RA-negative fraction. The chain's CDR3 is CAISLDNYEQYF. CDR3 DNA: TGTGCCATCAGTCTGGACAACTACGAGCAGTACTTC.